The 30 T cell receptor beta chains in this list originate from one sample, sequenced in a study of cytomegalovirus exposure and HLA in healthy donors. 60 Vbeta and 13 Jbeta primers were used in PCR. The repertoire was sequenced with immunoSEQ multiplex PCR; TCRdb's copy has only in-frame clones and lacks some. The profile shows approximately 100,000 clones, roughly 79% of them singletons. Sequenced sample: PBMCs. The receptors were sampled from a man between 35 and 55 years old in good health and CMV-seronegative.

The chain combines TRBV5-8 with TRBJ1-2, with D possibly TRBD1 on 5 matching bases. The CDR3 consists of 14 residues. V lost 4 bases, J lost 1 base, and 11 bases lay in between. CDR1 is SGHTS and CDR2 is YDEGEE in the germline V gene. The DNA for the CDR3 is TGTGCCAGCAGCCTACGACAGATTAACTATGGCTACACCTTC. This codes for CASSLRQINYGYTF.

This rearrangement joins TRBV11-3 to TRBJ2-7, with 8 bases fitting TRBD1. V shed 4 bases and J 7 bases; nucleotides not matched to a gene: 9. Germline assignment: CDR1 SGHNT and CDR2 YENEEA. This CDR3 spans 14 amino acids. CDR3 in amino acids: CASSSGQGDGEQYF. The DNA for the CDR3 is TGTGCCAGCAGCTCTGGACAGGGAGATGGGGAGCAGTACTTC.

The chain combines TRBV9 with TRBJ1-2, with D perhaps matching TRBD1 (5 bases). CDR1 and CDR2 from the germline V gene are SGDLS and YYNGEE. Trimming removed 0 bases at V and 6 bases at J, with 9 bases between. This CDR3 comprises 13 residues. CDR3 sequence reads: CASSVAGRNGYTF. The CDR3 DNA reads as TGTGCCAGCAGCGTAGCAGGGCGGAATGGCTACACCTTC.

V is TRBV11-2 and J is TRBJ2-5, with TRBD2 matching 9 bases. V shed 0 bases and J 5 bases; nucleotides not matched to a gene: 10. CDR1 SGHAT and CDR2 FQNNGV come from the germline V gene. This CDR3 is built from 17 residues. Here the CDR3 DNA reads TGTGCCAGCAGCTTAGATAACGGGGCTAGCGGGGCTGAGACCCAGTACTTC. Protein: CASSLDNGASGAETQYF.

The chain has TRBV4-3 and TRBJ2-1, with TRBD1 identical over 10 bases. The junction had 6 bases not matched to a gene; V was cut back by 3 bases and J by 7 bases. Germline V gene sequence: CDR1 LGHNA, CDR2 YSLEER. CDR3 length: 15 amino acids. The CDR3 is CASSQEDRGANEQFF. Written as DNA, the CDR3 is TGCGCCAGCAGCCAGGAGGACAGGGGGGCTAATGAGCAGTTCTTC.

The chain couples TRBV23-1 to TRBJ1-2; TRBD1 aligns across 8 bases. TRBV23-1 is an ORF, with its function uncertain. This CDR3 is 15 amino acids long. V was clipped by 5 bases and J by 4 bases; unmatched bases: 9. The CDR3 protein is CASSTSTGVLYGYTF. The CDR3 DNA is TGCGCCAGCAGTACATCGACAGGGGTCCTCTATGGCTACACCTTC.

This clone is a singleton in its sample. The genes are TRBV4-3 and TRBJ2-1, with TRBD2 identical over 8 bases. The CDR3 is 16 residues long. Per germline, CDR1 LGHNA and CDR2 YSLEER. V shed 3 bases and J 4 bases; nucleotides not matched to a gene: 8. CDR3 sequence: CASSQKPGTSYNEQFF. CDR3 nucleotides: TGCGCCAGCAGCCAGAAACCCGGGACTAGTTACAATGAGCAGTTCTTC.

This clone was picked up a small number of times. V gene TRBV4-1 combines with J gene TRBJ2-6; 7 bases are a match to TRBD2. The V gene end was trimmed by 1 base and the J gene end by 4 bases; junction bases not matched to a gene: 4. CDR1 is MGHRA, CDR2 YSYEKL, per germline. The CDR3 totals 16 residues. Written as DNA, the CDR3 is TGCGCCAGCAGCCAAGGGGAGGGACCCGGGGCCAACGTCCTGACTTTC. Amino acids: CASSQGEGPGANVLTF.

The CDR3 nucleotides are TGTGCCAGCAGCTTAGAGGGACAGGGGCGGGGAAACACCATATATTTT. It yields the protein CASSLEGQGRGNTIYF. J is TRBJ1-3 and V is TRBV7-8; 10 bases agree with TRBD1. Germline CDR1 SGHVS, CDR2 FQNEAQ. V shed 1 base, J shed 4 bases, and the junction held 4 bases outside the gene matches. This CDR3 contains 16 residues.

The rearrangement joins TRBV27 to TRBJ2-3; 9 nucleotides line up with TRBD2. The V gene's germline CDR1 is MNHEY and CDR2 SMNVEV (reference sequence). Unmatched junction bases numbered 16, after V lost 5 bases and J lost 7 bases. The CDR3 is made up of 17 amino acids. CDR3 region: CASSPVVAGARAHTQYF. The CDR3 nucleotides are TGTGCCAGCAGTCCTGTAGTAGCGGGGGCCCGGGCCCATACGCAGTATTTT.

There are a few counts of this clone. The V gene is TRBV6-1, the J gene TRBJ1-4; D possibly corresponds to TRBD1 (6 bases). The CDR3 runs to 12 residues. Trimming took 9 bases from V and 13 from J, leaving 18 bases between them. Per germline, CDR1 MNHNS and CDR2 SASEGT. This chain's CDR3 is CASTGTRLGLFF. CDR3 sequence (DNA): TGTGCCAGTACAGGGACCCGGCTAGGACTGTTTTTT.

This clone was observed a handful of times. V and J are TRBV7-2 and TRBJ1-5, with 7 nucleotides matching TRBD1. The junction had 10 bases not matched to a gene; V was cut back by 3 bases and J by 5 bases. The CDR3 runs to 16 residues. CDR1 is SGHTA, CDR2 FQGNSA, per germline. The CDR3, as DNA: TGTGCCAGCAGCTTGGGGGTGGGACAGACCTATCAGCCCCAGCATTTT. As protein: CASSLGVGQTYQPQHF.

This clone was seen a single time. The V gene is TRBV5-1, the J gene TRBJ2-2, with 7 bases that match TRBD2. V trimming: 0 bases; J trimming: 1 base; junction bases outside the gene matches: 3. This CDR3 has 16 residues. Germline V gene data show CDR1 as SGHRS and CDR2 as YFSETQ. The CDR3 DNA is TGCGCCAGCAGCTTGGCTGCTAGCGGGAACACCGGGGAGCTGTTTTTT. This sequence encodes CASSLAASGNTGELFF.

This chain uses TRBV2 with TRBJ1-6; D possibly corresponds to TRBD1 (5 bases). The V end lost 5 bases, the J end lost 10 bases, and 15 bases lay between the germline ends. Germline V gene lookup returns CDR1 SNHLY and CDR2 FYNNEI. The CDR3 covers 14 residues. CDR3: CASSTQGSLSPLHF. CDR3 DNA: TGTGCCAGCAGTACGCAGGGAAGTCTCTCACCCCTCCACTTT.

The sample holds a few counts of this clone. The CDR3 protein is CAYSLPDTQYF. CDR3 DNA: TGTGCCTACAGCCTGCCAGATACGCAGTATTTT. The chain is built from TRBV7-9 and TRBJ2-3; the D is unclear. The CDR3 extends over 11 amino acids. Germline CDR1 SEHNR, CDR2 FQNEAQ (reference sequence). The V end was cut by 11 bases, the J end by 4 bases, with 10 bases between.

The V and J genes are TRBV21-1 and TRBJ2-7; the DNA was not compared with TRBD1, the D call given in the table. TRBV21-1 is a documented pseudogene. This CDR3 region has 14 residues. The CDR3 sequence: CASSKVADYYEQYF. DNA for the CDR3: TGTGCCAGCAGCAAAGTGGCCGATTACTACGAGCAGTACTTC.

The chain is built from TRBV11-3 and TRBJ2-3, with D maybe TRBD2 (5 bases). Trimming took off 1 base at V and 0 bases at J, with 8 bases between the two ends. CDR3 length equals 15 residues. Germline loops: CDR1 SGHNT, CDR2 YENEEA. The CDR3 bases are TGTGCCAGCAGCTTAGGACTATCTAGCACAGATACGCAGTATTTT. It translates to CASSLGLSSTDTQYF.

The rearrangement uses TRBV5-1 and TRBJ2-7, with D perhaps TRBD2 (7 bases). This CDR3 has 18 amino acids. V lost 2 bases, J lost 0 bases, and 21 bases lay in between. Per germline, CDR1 SGHRS and CDR2 YFSETQ. The CDR3, as DNA: TGCGCCAGCAGCTTTTCCCCATGGGAGGGGGGGAGCTCCTACGAGCAGTACTTC. Translating it yields CASSFSPWEGGSSYEQYF.

The V gene is TRBV19, the J gene TRBJ2-1, with a possible D match to TRBD2 (5 bases). The CDR3 loop spans 15 amino acids. V dropped 4 bases and J dropped 0 bases, with 10 bases sitting between them. Germline assignment: CDR1 LNHDA and CDR2 SQIVND (reference sequence). Written as DNA, the CDR3 is TGTGCCAGTAGTACGAGCGGCCTCTCCTACAATGAGCAGTTCTTC. It codes for CASSTSGLSYNEQFF.

The J gene is TRBJ1-5, the V gene TRBV19; weak D call: TRBD1 (5 bases). The CDR3 runs 15 residues. Looked up from germline, CDR1 is LNHDA and CDR2 is SQIVND (reference sequence). Trimming took off 6 bases at V and 6 bases at J, with 18 bases between the two ends. CDR3 loop: CASSPGGVGSQPQHF. Written as DNA, the CDR3 is TGTGCCAGTAGCCCTGGGGGGGTTGGCTCTCAGCCCCAGCATTTT.

The chain is built from TRBV5-3 and TRBJ1-4; 10 positions match TRBD1. TRBV5-3 is sorted into the ORF group, with uncertain function. CDR3 length: 14 residues. The V segment lost 4 bases and the J segment 13 bases; nucleotides outside the gene matches: 10. The CDR3: CARSKAPRTGGLFF. The CDR3, as DNA: TGTGCCAGAAGCAAGGCCCCTAGGACAGGGGGACTGTTTTTT.

This clone was seen a handful of times. This sequence joins TRBV9 and TRBJ2-1; possible D gene TRBD2, 7 bases. The V end was cut by 3 bases, the J end by 0 bases, with 10 bases between. CDR1 is SGDLS, CDR2 YYNGEE, per germline. The CDR3 runs to 15 residues. The CDR3 DNA sequence: TGTGCCAGCAGCGGGGGGGGGCGCTCCTACAATGAGCAGTTCTTC. Residues: CASSGGGRSYNEQFF. The full variable domain, rest sourced from reference TRBV9 and TRBJ2-1, is DSGVTQTPKHLITATGQRVTLRCSPRSGDLSVYWYQQSLDQGLQFLIQYYNGEERAKGNILERFSAQQFPDLHSELNLSSLELGDSALYFCASSGGGRSYNEQFFGPGTRLTVL.

In its sample, this clone was seen once. The chain is built from TRBV19 and TRBJ2-3, with a tentative D call TRBD2 (6 bases). The CDR3 is 13 amino acids. In germline, CDR1 is LNHDA, CDR2 SQIVND (reference sequence). V was shortened by 1 base and J by 4 bases, with 6 bases between the two germline ends. CDR3 sequence: CASSIGGADTQYF. The DNA for the CDR3 is TGTGCCAGTAGTATAGGCGGGGCAGATACGCAGTATTTT.

The chain carries TRBV23-1 and TRBJ2-3, with TRBD2 matching 7 bases. TRBV23-1 is an ORF, and what it does is uncertain. The ends lost 4 bases at V and 5 bases at J; junction bases unmatched: 9. The CDR3 covers 15 residues. Here the CDR3 reads CASSPRGEGKDTQYF. CDR3 nucleotides: TGCGCCAGCAGTCCCCGGGGGGAGGGGAAAGATACGCAGTATTTT.

The chain has TRBV27 and TRBJ1-2, with 9 nucleotides matching TRBD1. This CDR3 spans 14 amino acids. Per germline, CDR1 MNHEY and CDR2 SMNVEV (reference sequence). V lost 5 bases and J lost 3; bases outside the gene matches: 4. CDR3 in amino acids: CASSPDRGDYGYTF. The CDR3 DNA is TGTGCCAGCAGTCCGGACAGGGGCGACTATGGCTACACCTTC.

DNA for the CDR3: TGTGCCAGCAGCCCGGGACAGGGTGTTTACGAGCAGTACGTC. Protein: CASSPGQGVYEQYV. The chain uses TRBV5-4 and TRBJ2-7; the match to TRBD1 covers 9 bases. The germline CDR1 and CDR2 sequences are SGHNT and YYREEE (reference sequence). The CDR3 consists of 14 residues. The V and J ends lost 4 bases and 4 bases, in that order; junction bases with no gene match: 6.

The CDR3 protein is CASSPGSLSTGELFF. The CDR3 DNA is TGCGCCAGCAGCCCCGGGTCTCTGAGCACCGGGGAGCTGTTTTTT. The chain links TRBV4-1 to TRBJ2-2; D call uncertain. This CDR3 is 15 amino acids long. V dropped 4 bases and J dropped 4 bases, with 13 bases sitting between them. Germline V gene data show CDR1 as MGHRA and CDR2 as YSYEKL.

This clone showed up just a few times. This chain joins TRBV29-1 and TRBJ2-2, with 9 bases fitting TRBD1. V dropped 6 bases and J dropped 2; count of bases not matched to a gene: 4. The CDR3 consists of 14 residues. The germline V gene encodes CDR1 SQVTM and CDR2 ANQGSEA. Here the CDR3 reads CSVRDRVNTGELFF. As DNA, the CDR3 is TGCAGCGTCCGGGACAGGGTTAACACCGGGGAGCTGTTTTTT.

The rearrangement links TRBV7-9 to TRBJ2-2; D is uncertain. Trimming removed 5 bases at V and 5 bases at J, with 12 bases between. The CDR3 is 14 residues long. Germline loops: CDR1 SEHNR, CDR2 FQNEAQ (reference sequence). CDR3 nucleotide sequence: TGTGCCAGCAGCGTGAGGTTAGGAACCGGGGAGCTGTTTTTT. It is translated as CASSVRLGTGELFF.

The CDR3 DNA is TGTGCCAGCAGGAGAATTAACACTGAAGCTTTCTTT. Residues: CASRRINTEAFF. The chain employs TRBV6-5 and TRBJ1-1; D not resolved. The germline CDR1 and CDR2 sequences are MNHEY and SVGAGI. The CDR3 extends over 12 amino acids. Between the trimmed V and J ends, which lost 6 bases and 2 bases, there was a span of 7 bases.